Presented here are 31 T cell receptor beta chains from one specimen sequenced in a study of T cell responses to AZD1222 COVID-19 vaccine. The protocol was immunoSEQ multiplex PCR, while the TCRdb copy is restricted to in-frame clones and leaves out a portion. The sample consists of about 93,000 clones, 80% to 90% of them appearing once. The source material was peripheral blood, sampled on day 0 of AZD1222 vaccination. Receptor source: an adult in good health.

Notes on this clone: The sample has other DNA sequences that encode this CDR3 too. V usage is TRBV28 and J usage is TRBJ1-5; D uncertain. CDR1 and CDR2 (germline): MDHEN, SYDVKM. The CDR3 loop spans 13 amino acids. V was cut by 4 bases and J by 0 bases, with 4 bases left in between. CDR3 region: CASSSDSNQPQHF. The CDR3 bases are TGTGCCAGCAGTTCGGATAGCAATCAGCCCCAGCATTTT.

This rearrangement joins TRBV27 to TRBJ1-6; 8 bases fit TRBD1. CDR3 length: 16 amino acids. The germline gives CDR1 MNHEY, CDR2 SMNVEV (reference sequence). V lost 5 bases and J lost 7; bases outside the gene matches: 10. The CDR3 reads CASSPTGQAWNSPLHF. The CDR3 DNA reads as TGTGCCAGCAGTCCGACGGGACAGGCGTGGAATTCACCCCTCCACTTT.

V and J are TRBV12-3 or TRBV12-4 and TRBJ1-5, with D hard to call. The CDR3 has 13 amino acids. V was clipped by 6 bases and J by 6 bases, with 12 bases between them. In nucleotides, the CDR3 is TGTGCCAGCAGATGGGGTATGGGTCAGCCCCAGCATTTT. Amino acids: CASRWGMGQPQHF.

The chain carries TRBV6-5 and TRBJ1-2; a weak D match, TRBD1 (6 bases). Germline V CDR1 and CDR2: MNHEY, SVGAGI. The CDR3 totals 13 residues. V lost 7 bases and J lost 2, with 11 bases in between. CDR3 DNA: TGTGCCAGCAACCCCAGGGGCAACTATGGCTACACCTTC. It encodes CASNPRGNYGYTF.

As regards this clone: Additional DNA sequences in this sample encode the identical CDR3. The J gene is TRBJ1-1, the V gene TRBV2; no firm D call. Germline V CDR1 and CDR2: SNHLY, FYNNEI. This CDR3 has 11 amino acids. V was pared by 3 bases and J by 3 bases, with 2 bases between. CDR3 nucleotide sequence: TGTGCCAGCAGTGAGGACACTGAAGCTTTCTTT. It specifies CASSEDTEAFF.

This chain uses TRBV19 with TRBJ1-2, with D hard to call. Germline loops: CDR1 LNHDA, CDR2 SQIVND (reference sequence). Trimming removed 5 bases from V and 3 bases from J, with 13 bases in between. The CDR3 runs 14 residues. CDR3 residues: CASSLRATHYGYTF. DNA of the CDR3: TGTGCCAGTAGTTTGAGGGCGACTCACTATGGCTACACCTTC.

The J gene is TRBJ1-6, the V gene TRBV25-1; no firm D call. Trimming stripped 0 bases from V and 7 bases from J, with 7 bases between. Germline V gives CDR1 MGHDK, CDR2 SYGVNS. CDR3 length: 14 amino acids. The CDR3 sequence: CASSEYVGNSPLHF. CDR3 DNA: TGTGCCAGCAGTGAATACGTGGGGAATTCACCCCTCCACTTT.

This rearrangement joins TRBV18 to TRBJ1-4; tentative D call: TRBD1 (6 bases). The CDR3 runs to 16 residues. CDR1 is KGHSH, CDR2 LQKENI, per germline. V lost 3 bases to trimming and J lost 5 bases, with 16 bases between them. The CDR3: CASSPFSGERNEKLFF. The DNA of the CDR3 is TGTGCCAGCTCACCTTTCTCAGGGGAAAGGAATGAAAAACTGTTTTTT.

The CDR3 DNA reads as TGTGCCAGCAGCTTTTTACTCCGGGAGTACAATGAGCAGTTCTTC. Residues: CASSFLLREYNEQFF. This chain uses TRBV7-9 with TRBJ2-1; possible D gene TRBD2, 6 bases. Germline CDR1 SEHNR, CDR2 FQNEAQ (reference sequence). V lost 3 bases to trimming and J lost 4 bases, with 13 bases between them. The CDR3 consists of 15 residues.

V gene TRBV15 combines with J gene TRBJ1-2; D might be TRBD1 (5 bases). From germline, CDR1 is LNHNV and CDR2 YYDKDF (reference sequence). The CDR3 is 13 amino acids. Trimming took off 3 bases at V and 4 bases at J, with 9 bases between the two ends. CDR3 DNA sequence: TGTGCCACCAGCAGGGGACGTAGCTATGGCTACACCTTC. Protein: CATSRGRSYGYTF.

This chain connects TRBV29-1 to TRBJ1-2; a possible D gene is TRBD1 (5 bases). This CDR3 has 15 amino acids. Deletions cut 3 bases from V and 2 bases from J, with 16 bases between. Germline V lookup: CDR1 SQVTM, CDR2 ANQGSEA. DNA of the CDR3: TGCAGCGTTGACTATTTCTGGGGGGGGAACTATGGCTACACCTTC. It codes for CSVDYFWGGNYGYTF.

The chain links TRBV5-1 to TRBJ1-3, with D unresolved. V shed 4 bases and J shed 1 base, with 12 bases lying between them. CDR3 length: 15 residues. Germline assignment: CDR1 SGHRS and CDR2 YFSETQ. CDR3 residues: CASSPSFYSGNTIYF. CDR3 DNA sequence: TGCGCCAGCAGCCCCAGTTTTTATTCTGGAAACACCATATATTTT. The complete variable domain, with remaining parts taken from reference TRBV5-1 and TRBJ1-3, reads KAGVTQTPRYLIKTRGQQVTLSCSPISGHRSVSWYQQTPGQGLQFLFEYFSETQRNKGNFPGRFSGRQFSNSRSEMNVSTLELGDSALYLCASSPSFYSGNTIYFGEGSWLTVV.

The CDR3 DNA follows: TGCGCCAGCAGCTTGGCCCGGGGGGCCCCCACTGAAGCTTTCTTT. This gives the protein CASSLARGAPTEAFF. The rearrangement uses TRBV5-1 and TRBJ1-1, with D perhaps matching TRBD1 (6 bases). V was trimmed by 0 bases and J by 4 bases, leaving 13 bases between them. This CDR3 spans 15 amino acids. Germline V gives CDR1 SGHRS, CDR2 YFSETQ.

The chain couples TRBV7-9 to TRBJ2-5; TRBD1 matches at 8 bases. The junction had 4 bases not matched to a gene; V was cut back by 5 bases and J by 2 bases. CDR1 SEHNR and CDR2 FQNEAQ come from the germline V gene (reference sequence). The CDR3 extends over 14 amino acids. CDR3 DNA sequence: TGTGCCAGCAGCCGCACAGGGGGACAAGAGACCCAGTACTTC. Amino acid sequence: CASSRTGGQETQYF.

This sequence joins TRBV3-1 (or the pseudogene TRBV3-2) and TRBJ2-3; TRBD2 is a possible D gene (5 bases). This CDR3 contains 14 residues. V lost 7 bases to trimming and J lost 1 base, with 12 bases between them. Per the germline V gene, CDR1 is LGHDT and CDR2 is YNNKEL (reference sequence). CDR3 nucleotide sequence: TGTGCCAGCAACACAGCCGGGGGCACAGATACGCAGTATTTT. Its protein is CASNTAGGTDTQYF.

The chain is built from TRBV7-9 and TRBJ1-4, with D possibly matching TRBD1 (5 bases). Deletions cut 6 bases from V and 6 bases from J, with 20 bases between. CDR1 is SEHNR and CDR2 is FQNEAQ in the germline V gene (reference sequence). The CDR3 has 16 residues. The DNA of the CDR3 is TGTGCCAGCAGTTACCTACGGGACGGGCCTGATGAAAAACTGTTTTTT. It encodes CASSYLRDGPDEKLFF.

On this clone itself: Other DNA sequences in the sample encode the same CDR3. The chain carries TRBV15 and TRBJ2-1, with TRBD2 identical over 8 bases. The CDR3 consists of 15 residues. Trimming took 0 bases from V and 4 from J; bases not matched to a gene: 2. Germline V gene data show CDR1 as LNHNV and CDR2 as YYDKDF (reference sequence). CDR3 amino acids: CATSRDLAGYNEQFF. The DNA of the CDR3 is TGTGCCACCAGCAGAGATCTAGCGGGTTACAATGAGCAGTTCTTC.

This clone has a single count. J is TRBJ1-4 and V is TRBV5-1, with D tentatively TRBD1 (5 bases). The CDR3 contains 15 residues. V gave up 5 bases and J gave up 7 bases, with 18 bases separating them. CDR1 is SGHRS and CDR2 is YFSETQ in the germline V gene. CDR3 sequence (DNA): TGCGCCAGCAGGGAGACAGTCGGGCCTAGTGAAAAACTGTTTTTT. It is translated as CASRETVGPSEKLFF.

This clone turned up a few times. The genes are TRBV19 and TRBJ1-1, with unresolved D. Trimming took off 0 bases at V and 1 base at J, with 6 bases between the two ends. The CDR3 loop spans 14 amino acids. CDR1 is LNHDA, CDR2 SQIVND, per germline (reference sequence). For the CDR3, the DNA is TGTGCCAGTAGTATAGATCGGAGGAACACTGAAGCTTTCTTT. It is translated as CASSIDRRNTEAFF.

The chain has TRBV11-2 and TRBJ2-7; perhaps TRBD2 as D (5 bases). The V and J ends lost 5 bases and 2 bases respectively, with 10 bases between them. CDR1 is SGHAT and CDR2 is FQNNGV in the germline V gene. The CDR3 loop spans 13 amino acids. CDR3 sequence reads: CASSTGGPYEQYF. The CDR3 DNA reads TGTGCCAGCAGCACCGGAGGCCCCTACGAGCAGTACTTC. The full variable domain, completed using reference TRBV11-2 and TRBJ2-7, is EAGVAQSPRYKIIEKRQSVAFWCNPISGHATLYWYQQILGQGPKLLIQFQNNGVVDDSQLPKDRFSAERLKGVDSTLKIQPAKLEDSAVYLCASSTGGPYEQYFGPGTRLTVT.

The chain recombines TRBV7-8 with TRBJ2-1, with 8 bases lining up with TRBD1. J was trimmed by 5 bases and V by 5 bases; bases with no gene match: 17. The germline V gene encodes CDR1 SGHVS and CDR2 FQNEAQ. The CDR3 has 18 residues. CDR3 region: CASSLPGQASLGHNEQFF. CDR3 in DNA: TGTGCCAGCAGCCTGCCGGGACAGGCCTCCTTGGGACACAATGAGCAGTTCTTC.

The V call is TRBV6-4, the J call TRBJ2-7; 12 bases map to TRBD2. J gave up 3 bases and V 6 bases, and 6 bases lay outside the gene matches. CDR3 length: 15 amino acids. Germline V gene sequence: CDR1 MRHNA, CDR2 SNTAGT. CDR3 protein: CASSKLAGGLYEQYF. The CDR3 DNA reads TGTGCCAGCAGCAAACTAGCGGGAGGTCTCTACGAGCAGTACTTC.

The J gene is TRBJ2-3, the V gene TRBV9; D is possibly TRBD1 (5 bases). The V end was cut by 0 bases, the J end by 6 bases, with 11 bases between. The germline V gene has CDR1 SGDLS and CDR2 YYNGEE. This CDR3 comprises 14 residues. CDR3 residues: CASSVGGGPDTQYF. The CDR3, as DNA: TGTGCCAGCAGCGTAGGGGGCGGCCCCGATACGCAGTATTTT.

The chain has TRBV6-5 and TRBJ2-6, with D hard to call. The CDR3 loop spans 13 amino acids. V lost 5 bases, J lost 0 bases, and 2 bases lay in between. The germline V gene encodes CDR1 MNHEY and CDR2 SVGAGI. The CDR3 loop reads CASSLSGANVLTF. The CDR3 nucleotides are TGTGCCAGCAGTCTCTCTGGGGCCAACGTCCTGACTTTC.

V usage is TRBV18 and J usage is TRBJ1-3; no clear D gene. V lost 3 bases and J 3 bases, leaving 9 bases between the germline ends. Germline V lookup: CDR1 KGHSH, CDR2 LQKENI. The length of the CDR3 is 14 residues. The CDR3 coding sequence is TGTGCCAGCTCACCGGGTAGTGGTGGAAACACCATATATTTT. Translating it yields CASSPGSGGNTIYF.

The V call is TRBV7-2, the J call TRBJ2-1; TRBD2 agrees at 7 bases. The V segment lost 1 base and the J segment 3 bases; nucleotides outside the gene matches: 3. The germline CDR1 and CDR2 sequences are SGHTA and FQGNSA. The CDR3 has 15 residues. CDR3: CASSLEPGGYNEQFF. The CDR3 DNA reads TGTGCCAGCAGCTTAGAACCGGGGGGCTACAATGAGCAGTTCTTC.

CDR3 in amino acids: CASSLVGISGNTIYF. The DNA for the CDR3 is TGTGCCAGCAGCTTAGTAGGAATCTCTGGAAACACCATATATTTT. The chain uses TRBV11-2 and TRBJ1-3; D is uncertain. V lost 1 base and J lost 0, with 7 bases in between. Germline V gives CDR1 SGHAT, CDR2 FQNNGV. The CDR3 is 15 amino acids.

V is TRBV27 and J is TRBJ1-5; 7 bases line up with TRBD1. The germline V gene has CDR1 MNHEY and CDR2 SMNVEV (reference sequence). J was trimmed by 3 bases and V by 4 bases; bases with no gene match: 9. The CDR3 has 16 residues. The CDR3 loop is CASSWARDRSNQPQHF. CDR3 in DNA: TGTGCCAGCAGTTGGGCCCGGGACAGATCCAATCAGCCCCAGCATTTT.

This clone was counted a few times. The chain carries TRBV15 and TRBJ1-2, with D possibly matching TRBD1 (6 bases). The germline V and J ends were trimmed by 7 bases and 3 bases, with 12 bases remaining between them. CDR3 length equals 13 residues. Germline lookup yields CDR1 LNHNV and CDR2 YYDKDF (reference sequence). In DNA, the CDR3 is TGTGCCACCACCACAGGGAACTACTATGGCTACACCTTC. Translating gives CATTTGNYYGYTF.

V and J are TRBV18 and TRBJ2-5; no clear D gene. The CDR3 length is 14 residues. Germline CDR1 is KGHSH and CDR2 is LQKENI. V lost 4 bases and J 3 bases, leaving 12 bases between the germline ends. DNA of the CDR3: TGTGCCAGCTCACGGGATAGCTTGGAAGAGACCCAGTACTTC. Translating it yields CASSRDSLEETQYF.

This clone showed up just a few times. The chain recombines TRBV4-2 with TRBJ1-3, with D perhaps matching TRBD1 (5 bases). V was cut by 1 base and J by 2 bases, with 6 bases left in between. Germline loops: CDR1 LGHNA, CDR2 YNFKEQ. This CDR3 spans 14 amino acids. The CDR3: CASSQGQTGNTIYF. CDR3 DNA sequence: TGTGCCAGCAGCCAAGGACAGACTGGAAACACCATATATTTT.